These 16 T cell receptor beta chains were all obtained from the same sample, sequenced in a study of T-cell reconstitution after alpha-beta-depleted transplantation in children. It was with unique molecular identifiers that the TCRbeta library was prepared. TCRdb independently ran MiXCR on the PCR reads; one entry per CDR3 protein. The table records approximately 630,000 distinct CDR3 sequences, roughly 14% of them present only once. The sequencing used PBMCs, collected before TCRalphabeta/CD19-depleted stem cell transplant. These receptors all come from a girl aged 2-10 years with congenital amegakaryocytic thrombocytopenia, due to receive a stem cell transplant.

In its sample, this clonotype was seen many times. This sequence joins TRBV20-1 and TRBJ2-3; 8 bases fit TRBD1. The CDR3 spans 16 residues. Germline values: CDR1 DFQATT, CDR2 SNEGSKA (reference sequence). The V and J ends lost 3 bases and 0 bases, in that order; junction bases with no gene match: 8. The CDR3 nucleotides are TGCAGTGCTAGCCCTCTTCAGGGGGCGAGCACAGATACGCAGTATTTT. Translation gives CSASPLQGASTDTQYF.

This clonotype has only a few counts. This chain connects TRBV6-2 or TRBV6-3 to TRBJ2-1, with 9 bases lining up with TRBD2. The CDR3 totals 20 residues. The ends lost 0 bases at V and 4 bases at J; junction bases unmatched: 16. Per the germline V gene, CDR1 is MNHEY and CDR2 is SVGEGT. The CDR3 sequence is CASSYSSGGRALEKYNEQFF. CDR3 nucleotide sequence: TGTGCCAGCAGTTACTCGAGCGGCGGGAGGGCCCTCGAGAAATACAATGAGCAGTTCTTC.

This clonotype was seen repeatedly, ten times or more. This chain links TRBV7-2 with TRBJ2-3, with D possibly being TRBD2 (7 bases). This CDR3 is 12 amino acids long. Germline V gene sequence: CDR1 SGHTA, CDR2 FQGNSA. Trimming removed 9 bases from V and 3 bases from J, with 10 bases in between. CDR3 bases: TGTGCCAGAGGGAGGGGGACAGATACGCAGTATTTT. Its translation is CARGRGTDTQYF.

The sample holds many counts of this clonotype. The chain employs TRBV5-1 and TRBJ2-3; 10 bases fit TRBD2. V lost 4 bases and J lost 4; bases outside the gene matches: 9. The CDR3 length is 16 residues. Germline-derived CDR1 and CDR2 are SGHRS and YFSETQ. The DNA of the CDR3 is TGCGCCAGCAGCCTTACCGCTAGCGGGAGTCCAGATACGCAGTATTTT. Protein: CASSLTASGSPDTQYF.

This clonotype was counted many times. The chain has TRBV5-1 and TRBJ2-7; possibly TRBD1 for D (5 bases). CDR1 and CDR2 (germline): SGHRS, YFSETQ. The length of the CDR3 is 15 residues. Deletions cut 0 bases from V and 3 bases from J, with 13 bases between. The CDR3 protein is CASSLGRGTLYEQYF. CDR3 sequence (DNA): TGCGCCAGCAGCTTGGGAAGGGGCACTCTCTACGAGCAGTACTTC.

This clonotype has a handful of counts. The V call is TRBV5-6, the J call TRBJ2-3, with D unclear. The germline V gene encodes CDR1 SGHDT and CDR2 YYEEEE. The germline V and J ends were trimmed by 2 bases and 4 bases, with 17 bases remaining between them. This CDR3 has 16 residues. CDR3 loop: CASSFIVGFLSDTQYF. The CDR3 DNA follows: TGTGCCAGCAGCTTTATCGTAGGATTTTTATCAGATACGCAGTATTTT.

This clonotype has just a few counts. The V gene is TRBV20-1, the J gene TRBJ2-7; a possible D gene is TRBD1 (6 bases). Deletions cut 7 bases from V and 2 bases from J, with 15 bases between. The CDR3 consists of 13 residues. Germline V gene data show CDR1 as DFQATT and CDR2 as SNEGSKA (reference sequence). CDR3 loop: CSGARDTAYEQYF. The DNA for the CDR3 is TGCAGTGGGGCCCGGGACACCGCCTACGAGCAGTACTTC.

This clonotype was detected only a few times. The chain has TRBV30 and TRBJ1-1; D remains unclear. CDR3 length: 10 residues. Trimming pared 3 bases from V and 10 bases from J, leaving 9 bases between. The germline V gene encodes CDR1 GTSNPN and CDR2 SVGIG (reference sequence). CDR3 in amino acids: CAWRGVRAFF. The CDR3 bases are TGTGCCTGGAGGGGCGTTCGAGCTTTCTTT.

The J gene is TRBJ2-1, the V gene TRBV5-1; 9 bases agree with TRBD2. The V segment lost 7 bases and the J segment 6 bases; nucleotides outside the gene matches: 11. Germline V CDR1 and CDR2: SGHRS, YFSETQ. The CDR3 extends over 15 amino acids. CDR3 sequence (DNA): TGCGCCAGCGGTAGGCGGGAGGGCCTTGGCAATGAGCAGTTCTTC. It translates to CASGRREGLGNEQFF.

This clonotype was picked up a small number of times. This chain connects TRBV5-1 to TRBJ2-2, with TRBD2 matching 13 bases. Germline CDR1 and CDR2: SGHRS and YFSETQ. This CDR3 region has 16 residues. Germline trimming cut 4 bases from V and 7 bases from J; bases unmatched to any gene: 7. The CDR3: CASSLGTSGKGGELFF. The DNA of the CDR3 is TGCGCCAGCAGCCTCGGGACTAGCGGGAAGGGCGGGGAGCTGTTTTTT.

The sample holds many counts of this clonotype. V usage is TRBV6-6 and J usage is TRBJ1-1, with D uncertain. V gave up 2 bases and J gave up 3 bases, with 7 bases separating them. The CDR3 runs to 13 residues. Germline V gene sequence: CDR1 MNHNY, CDR2 SVGAGI (reference sequence). This CDR3 is CASSYSLHTEAFF. CDR3 in DNA: TGTGCCAGCAGTTACAGTCTCCACACTGAAGCTTTCTTT.

The chain couples TRBV7-6 to TRBJ2-5; unclear D gene. From germline, CDR1 is SGHVS and CDR2 FNYEAQ. This CDR3 region has 14 residues. V was trimmed by 1 base and J by 2 bases, leaving 8 bases between them. DNA of the CDR3: TGTGCCAGCAGCTTAGATGTCGGACAAGAGACCCAGTACTTC. This sequence encodes CASSLDVGQETQYF.

This clonotype occurred a few times. The chain has TRBV3-1 and TRBJ2-1; maybe TRBD2 (6 bases). The CDR3 has 16 residues. Germline V CDR1 and CDR2: LGHDT, YNNKEL (reference sequence). Trimming removed 2 bases from V and 1 base from J, with 12 bases in between. In DNA, the CDR3 is TGTGCCAGCAGCCAAACCCTAGCGAAGTCCTACAATGAGCAGTTCTTC. This encodes CASSQTLAKSYNEQFF.

The chain employs TRBV27 and TRBJ2-1; maybe TRBD2 (6 bases). The CDR3 contains 13 residues. Per the germline V gene, CDR1 is MNHEY and CDR2 is SMNVEV (reference sequence). The V end lost 2 bases, the J end lost 9 bases, and 11 bases lay between the germline ends. CDR3 residues: CASSLGAGSEQFF. CDR3 in DNA: TGTGCCAGCAGTTTAGGGGCGGGAAGTGAGCAGTTCTTC.

This chain joins TRBV24-1 and TRBJ2-3, with 8 bases lining up with TRBD2. Trimming cost V 4 bases and J 0 bases; bases outside gene matches: 2. The CDR3 is made up of 15 amino acids. Germline lookup yields CDR1 KGHDR and CDR2 SFDVKD. CDR3 residues: CATSESSGSTDTQYF. The CDR3 coding sequence is TGTGCCACCAGTGAGTCTAGCGGGAGCACAGATACGCAGTATTTT.

This clonotype has a count of ten or more. The genes are TRBV5-1 and TRBJ2-3; D might be TRBD1 (6 bases). The V end was cut by 3 bases, the J end by 0 bases, with 8 bases between. The CDR3 is made up of 14 amino acids. The germline V gene has CDR1 SGHRS and CDR2 YFSETQ. This chain's CDR3 is CASSWQGSTDTQYF. In DNA, the CDR3 is TGCGCCAGCAGCTGGCAGGGGAGCACAGATACGCAGTATTTT.